The sequence of this TCR beta chain was determined in a study of shared clonotypes between healthy human individuals. Sequencing was performed with immunoSEQ multiplex PCR; in TCRdb, only in-frame clones are kept and a portion is missing. The sample comprises roughly 2.2 million clones, under 95% of which are singletons, and 0.37% rests with the top ten. Donors, without exception, were Caucasian adults residing in Nashville, Tennessee. V lost 1 base and J lost 8, with 15 bases in between. CDR3 length: 15 residues. From germline, CDR1 is LNHNV and CDR2 YYDKDF (reference sequence). The origin of this receptor is a man aged 18-30 years in good health. Some clones in this sample may be carry-over from other donors' samples. The chain employs TRBV15 and TRBJ1-3; D gene ambiguous. Sequenced material: naive CD4+ T cells from PBMCs. The subset denotes: CD45RA+ positively selected. CDR3 DNA: TGTGCCACCAGCAGAGCTGCAGACTCTATGGACACCATATATTTT. Translated: CATSRAADSMDTIYF.